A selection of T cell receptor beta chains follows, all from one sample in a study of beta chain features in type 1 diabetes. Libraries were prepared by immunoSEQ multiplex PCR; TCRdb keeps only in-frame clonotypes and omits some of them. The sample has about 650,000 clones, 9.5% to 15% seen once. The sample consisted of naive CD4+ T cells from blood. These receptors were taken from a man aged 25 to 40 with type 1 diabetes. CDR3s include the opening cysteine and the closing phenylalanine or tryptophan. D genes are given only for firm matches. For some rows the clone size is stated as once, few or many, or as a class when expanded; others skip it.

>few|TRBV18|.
CASSPRGETQYF
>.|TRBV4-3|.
CASSHAGEQYF
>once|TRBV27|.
CASSFEYGLGPNTGELFF
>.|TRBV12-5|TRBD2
CASGLVREAEPGTQYF
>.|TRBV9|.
CASSVRPDGKNIQYF
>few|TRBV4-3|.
CASSQDIRVGNTIYF
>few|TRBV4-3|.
CASSQEGDNYEQYF
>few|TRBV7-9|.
CASTPSAYEQYF
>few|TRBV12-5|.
CASHTGGLGAEAFF
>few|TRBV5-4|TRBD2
CASSARRRGDQETQYF
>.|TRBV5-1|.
CASRQSLGGSPLHF
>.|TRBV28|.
CASRGSPYGYTF
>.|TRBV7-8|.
CASSPEGSGANVLTF
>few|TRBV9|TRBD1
CASSAGQGADTEAFF
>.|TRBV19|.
CASSPGPDTGSHGYTF
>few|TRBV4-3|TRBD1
CASSQDPTGGETQYF
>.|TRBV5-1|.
CASSLRVEDSPLHF
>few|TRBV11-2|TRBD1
CASSLRQGVKPQYF
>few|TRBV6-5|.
CASRSGQPNTEAFF
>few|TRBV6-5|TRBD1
CASSYAGQGFSYTF
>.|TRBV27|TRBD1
CASSSLTGTGTYEQYF
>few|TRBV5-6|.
CASSLSAGKNTEAFF
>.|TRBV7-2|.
CASSFGHTGSNQPQHF
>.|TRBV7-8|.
CASSTRDGPQETQYF
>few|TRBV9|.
CASSLQGFETGELFF
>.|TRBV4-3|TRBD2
CASSQGPAGVETQYF
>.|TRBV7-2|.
CASSSPEGGETQYF
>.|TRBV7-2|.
CASSPSPGPSTDTQYF
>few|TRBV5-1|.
CASSSTGTGGYTF
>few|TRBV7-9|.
CASSLVNTEAFF
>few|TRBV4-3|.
CASSSGGTNEKLFF
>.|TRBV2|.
CASSGDGNEKLFF
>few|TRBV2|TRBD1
CASRDGQGPLKRYTF
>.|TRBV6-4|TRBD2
CASSNSGGITDTQYF
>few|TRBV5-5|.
CASSLGPEETQYF
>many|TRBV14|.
CASSQDPLGSEQFF
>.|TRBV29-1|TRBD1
CSVGTGRETQYF
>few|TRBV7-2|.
CASRTPGAYTEAFF
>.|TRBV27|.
CASSRNLGTLYEQYF
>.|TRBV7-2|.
CASNGMTYNSPLHF
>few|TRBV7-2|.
CASSPVLMATNEKLFF
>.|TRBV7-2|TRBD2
CASSRGGYNEQFF
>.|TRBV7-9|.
CASSPGGGRRNTEAFF
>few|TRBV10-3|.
CAISEVIGQPYEKLFF
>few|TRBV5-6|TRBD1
CASSLEEGGTYGYTF
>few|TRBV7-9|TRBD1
CASSPRTGGSSYEQYF